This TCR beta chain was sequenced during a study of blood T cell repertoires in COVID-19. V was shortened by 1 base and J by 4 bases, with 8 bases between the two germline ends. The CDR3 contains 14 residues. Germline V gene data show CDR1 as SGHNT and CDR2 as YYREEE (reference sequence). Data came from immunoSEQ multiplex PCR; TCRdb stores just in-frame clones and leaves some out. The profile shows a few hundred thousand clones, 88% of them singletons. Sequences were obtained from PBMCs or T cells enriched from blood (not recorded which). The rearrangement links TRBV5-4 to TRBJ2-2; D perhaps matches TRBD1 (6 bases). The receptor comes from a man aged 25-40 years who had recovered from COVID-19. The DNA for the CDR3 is TGTGCCAGCAGCTTGAAGGGGGTCACCGGGGAGCTGTTTTTT. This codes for CASSLKGVTGELFF.